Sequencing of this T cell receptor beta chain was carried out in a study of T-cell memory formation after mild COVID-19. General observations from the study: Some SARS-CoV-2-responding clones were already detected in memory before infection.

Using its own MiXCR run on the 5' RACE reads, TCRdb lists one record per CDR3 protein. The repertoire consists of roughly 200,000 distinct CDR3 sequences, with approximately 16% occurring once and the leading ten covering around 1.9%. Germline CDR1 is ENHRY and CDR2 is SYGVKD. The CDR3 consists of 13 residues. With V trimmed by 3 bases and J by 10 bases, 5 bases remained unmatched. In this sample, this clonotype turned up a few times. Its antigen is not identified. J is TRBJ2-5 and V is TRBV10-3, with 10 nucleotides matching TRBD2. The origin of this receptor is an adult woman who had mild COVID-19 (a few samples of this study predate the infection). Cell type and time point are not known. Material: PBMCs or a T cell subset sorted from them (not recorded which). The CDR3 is CAISDPSGGSQYF. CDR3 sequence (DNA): TGTGCCATCAGTGACCCTAGCGGGGGTAGCCAGTACTTC.